The subject of this entry is one T cell receptor (beta chain). The CDR3 runs to 13 residues. Deletions cut 8 bases from V and 0 bases from J, with 9 bases between. The germline V gene encodes CDR1 SGHTA and CDR2 FQGTGA. The sample originates from a study of blood T cell repertoires in COVID-19. Study-level background: The United States, Italy and Spain were the sources of the acute and convalescent COVID-19 samples. The cDNA or gDNA used as material had been derived from T cells, B-cell-depleted T cells, or PBMCs.

Authors' methods: Scientists estimated how many nucleated cells there were by amplifying reference gene primers. The data were produced by immunoSEQ multiplex PCR, yet TCRdb's version contains in-frame clones alone and is incomplete. The V and J calls and the clone size are those of that table, but D and trimming were determined from the DNA. This repertoire shows fewer than 80,000 clones, more than 75% found once; its top ten account for around 5%. The V call is TRBV7-3, the J call TRBJ2-3; tentatively, D is TRBD2 (5 bases). The source of this sequence is a human donor in a cohort sampled during active COVID-19. Sequencing input: peripheral blood. CDR3 protein: CASGAVSTDTQYF. In DNA, the CDR3 is TGTGCCAGCGGAGCGGTTAGCACAGATACGCAGTATTTT.